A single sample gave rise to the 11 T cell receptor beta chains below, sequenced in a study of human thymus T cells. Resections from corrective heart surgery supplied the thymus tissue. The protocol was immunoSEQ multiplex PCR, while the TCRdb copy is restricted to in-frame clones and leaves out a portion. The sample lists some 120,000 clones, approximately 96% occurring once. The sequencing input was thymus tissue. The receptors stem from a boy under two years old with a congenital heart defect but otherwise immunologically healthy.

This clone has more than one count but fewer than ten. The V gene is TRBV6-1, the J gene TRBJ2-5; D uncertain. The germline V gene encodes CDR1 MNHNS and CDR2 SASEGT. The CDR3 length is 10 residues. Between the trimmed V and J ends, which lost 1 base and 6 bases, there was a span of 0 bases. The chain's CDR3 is CASSEETQYF. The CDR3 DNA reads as TGTGCCAGCAGTGAAGAGACCCAGTACTTC.

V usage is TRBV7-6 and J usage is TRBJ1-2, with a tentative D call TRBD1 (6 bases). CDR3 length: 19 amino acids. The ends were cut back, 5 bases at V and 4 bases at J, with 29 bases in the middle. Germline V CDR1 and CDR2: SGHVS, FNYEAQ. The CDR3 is CASSPKNMSLLQGSYGYTF. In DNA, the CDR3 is TGTGCCAGCAGCCCAAAAAACATGTCTTTGCTACAGGGATCCTATGGCTACACCTTC.

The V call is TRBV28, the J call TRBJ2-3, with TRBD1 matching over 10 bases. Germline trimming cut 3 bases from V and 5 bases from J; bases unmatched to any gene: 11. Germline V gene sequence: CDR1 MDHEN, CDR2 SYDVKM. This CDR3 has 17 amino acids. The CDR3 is CASSFRRTGGKGDTQYF. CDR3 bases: TGTGCCAGCAGTTTCCGACGGACAGGGGGAAAGGGAGATACGCAGTATTTT.

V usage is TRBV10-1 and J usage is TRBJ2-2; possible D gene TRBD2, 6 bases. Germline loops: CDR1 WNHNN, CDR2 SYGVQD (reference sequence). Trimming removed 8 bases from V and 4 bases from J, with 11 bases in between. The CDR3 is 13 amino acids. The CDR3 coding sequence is TGCGCCAGCTCGGCAGCGGGCACCGGGGAGCTGTTTTTT. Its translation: CASSAAGTGELFF.

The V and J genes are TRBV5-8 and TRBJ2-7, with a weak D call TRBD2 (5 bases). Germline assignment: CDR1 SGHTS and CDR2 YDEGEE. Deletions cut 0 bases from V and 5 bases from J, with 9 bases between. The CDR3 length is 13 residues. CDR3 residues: CASSLAERDEQYF. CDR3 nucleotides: TGTGCCAGCAGCTTGGCCGAGAGGGACGAGCAGTACTTC. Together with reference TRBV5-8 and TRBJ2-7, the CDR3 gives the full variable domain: EAGVTQSPTHLIKTRGQQATLRCSPISGHTSVYWYQQALGLGLQFLLWYDEGEERNRGNFPPRFSGRQFPNYSSELNVNALELEDSALYLCASSLAERDEQYFGPGTRLTVT.

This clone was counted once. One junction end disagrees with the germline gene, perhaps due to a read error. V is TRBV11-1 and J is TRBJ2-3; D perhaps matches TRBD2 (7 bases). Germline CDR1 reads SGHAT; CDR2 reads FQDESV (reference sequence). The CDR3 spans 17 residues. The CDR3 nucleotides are TGTACCAGCAGCCGCCGTGGGAAGGGGGGGAGCACAGATACGCAGTATTTT. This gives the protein CTSSRRGKGGSTDTQYF. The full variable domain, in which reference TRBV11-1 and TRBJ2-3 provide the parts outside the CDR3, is EAEVAQSPRYKITEKSQAVAFWCDPISGHATLYWYRQILGQGPELLVQFQDESVVDDSQLPKDRFSAERLKGVDSTLKIQPAELGDSAMYLCTSSRRGKGGSTDTQYFGPGTRLTVL.

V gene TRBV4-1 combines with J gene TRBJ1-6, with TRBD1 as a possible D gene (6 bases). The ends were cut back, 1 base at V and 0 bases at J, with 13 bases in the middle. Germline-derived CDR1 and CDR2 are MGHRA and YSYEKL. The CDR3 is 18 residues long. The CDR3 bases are TGCGCCAGCAGCCAAGGACACAGGGCTAGCTCCTATAATTCACCCCTCCACTTT. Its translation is CASSQGHRASSYNSPLHF.

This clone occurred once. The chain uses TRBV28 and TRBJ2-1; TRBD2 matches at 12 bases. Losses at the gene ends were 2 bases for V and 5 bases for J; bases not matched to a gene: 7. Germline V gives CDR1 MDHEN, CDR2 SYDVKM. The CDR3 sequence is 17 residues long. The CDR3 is CASSLAPSGGDHNEQFF. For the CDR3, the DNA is TGTGCCAGCAGTTTAGCACCTAGCGGGGGGGACCACAATGAGCAGTTCTTC. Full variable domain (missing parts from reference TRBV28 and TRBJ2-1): DVKVTQSSRYLVKRTGEKVFLECVQDMDHENMFWYRQDPGLGLRLIYFSYDVKMKEKGDIPEGYSVSREKKERFSLILESASTNQTSMYLCASSLAPSGGDHNEQFFGPGTRLTVL.

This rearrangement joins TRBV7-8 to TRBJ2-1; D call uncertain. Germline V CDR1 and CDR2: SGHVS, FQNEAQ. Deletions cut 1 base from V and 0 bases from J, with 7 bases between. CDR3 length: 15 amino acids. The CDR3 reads CASSLEPSSYNEQFF. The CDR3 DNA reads TGTGCCAGCAGCTTAGAACCCTCCTCCTACAATGAGCAGTTCTTC.

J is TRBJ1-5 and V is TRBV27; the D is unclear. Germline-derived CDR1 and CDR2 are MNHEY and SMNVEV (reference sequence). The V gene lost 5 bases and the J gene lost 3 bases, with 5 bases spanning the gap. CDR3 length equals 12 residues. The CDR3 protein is CASSLPNQPQHF. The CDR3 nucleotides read TGTGCCAGCAGTCTCCCCAATCAGCCCCAGCATTTT.

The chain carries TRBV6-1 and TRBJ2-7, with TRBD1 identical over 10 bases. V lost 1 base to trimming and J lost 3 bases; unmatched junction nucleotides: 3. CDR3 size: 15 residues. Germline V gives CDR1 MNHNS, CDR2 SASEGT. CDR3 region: CASSEGGQGFYEQYF. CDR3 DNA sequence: TGTGCCAGCAGTGAAGGGGGACAGGGGTTCTACGAGCAGTACTTC.